This is a list of T cell receptor beta chains from one sample in a study of vaccination effects on CD4 cells after COVID-19. These TCRs are of unknown antigen specificity. The assay was immunoSEQ multiplex PCR, and TCRdb's table has in-frame clones only and misses some. Of about 33,000 clones listed, around 70% are singletons. The specimen was CD4+ T cells from PBMCs cultured with HCoV-229E spike peptides, collected after COVID-19 vaccination. The receptors shown here come from a human donor who received a COVID-19 vaccine. The CDR3 runs from the conserved cysteine through the conserved F or W. D genes are given only for firm matches. Clone sizes are given selectively: once, few, many, or a class where the clone is expanded.

-,few,15,TRBV2,TRBJ1-1,TGTGCCAGCAGAGTATCCCAGTCCCCGGGCACTGAAGCTTTCTTT,CASRVSQSPGTEAFF
TRBD1,-,13,TRBV30,TRBJ1-1,TGTGCCTGGAGTATAGGACAGGCTCTCCGTACTTTCTTT,CAWSIGQALRTFF
TRBD2,-,15,TRBV5-1,TRBJ2-7,TGCGCCAGCAGCTTGGATCCAGCGGGAGTCAGGGAGCAGTACTTC,CASSLDPAGVREQYF
-,-,14,TRBV15,TRBJ2-5,TGTGCCACCAGCATCAGAGGGGGTCGAGAGACCCAGTACTTC,CATSIRGGRETQYF
-,-,13,TRBV27,TRBJ1-1,TGTGCCAGCAGTTTAAACGGACAGCTTGAAGCTTTCTTT,CASSLNGQLEAFF
-,-,14,TRBV5-1,TRBJ2-3,TGCGCCAGCAGCTTTCTTGGGAACACAGATACGCAGTATTTT,CASSFLGNTDTQYF
-,-,13,TRBV11-3,TRBJ2-7,TGTGCCAGCAGTCGCGGCTCGGCCTACGAGCAGTACTTC,CASSRGSAYEQYF
-,-,15,TRBV5-4,TRBJ1-4,TGTGCCAGCAGCAACAAACAGGCGATCAATGAAAAACTGTTTTTT,CASSNKQAINEKLFF
TRBD2,once,15,TRBV30,TRBJ2-3,TGTGCCTGGAGTATTGGGACTAGCGGGGGGGATACGCAGTATTTT,CAWSIGTSGGDTQYF
-,-,15,TRBV9,TRBJ2-5,TGTGCCAGCAGCGTAGTCGGGGGCCGCCAAGAGACCCAGTACTTC,CASSVVGGRQETQYF
TRBD1,-,14,TRBV11-1,TRBJ1-4,TGTGCCAGCAGCCCGGACAGGGGGCATGAAAAACTGTTTTTT,CASSPDRGHEKLFF
-,-,15,TRBV6-4,TRBJ2-7,TGTGCCAGCAGCAGAGGGCGACGGAAGATCTACGAGCAGTACTTC,CASSRGRRKIYEQYF
-,-,13,TRBV10-1,TRBJ1-5,TGCGCCAGCAGTGAGTCCGGACAGCAGCCCCAGCATTTT,CASSESGQQPQHF
-,-,14,TRBV19,TRBJ1-6,TGTGCCAGTAGCCTGGAGGGAAGGCATTCACCCCTCCACTTT,CASSLEGRHSPLHF
TRBD1,few,18,TRBV19,TRBJ2-7,TGTGCCAGTAGCCTTGACACGAATATAGGGACAGGGACGGACGAGCAGTACTTC,CASSLDTNIGTGTDEQYF
TRBD2,-,16,TRBV18,TRBJ2-1,TGTGCCAGCTCACCACCGAACGGGAGGGCCAGTAATGAGCAGTTCTTC,CASSPPNGRASNEQFF
-,-,14,TRBV6-5,TRBJ2-1,TGTGCCAGCAGCCGGAGTACAGCCTACAATGAGCAGTTCTTC,CASSRSTAYNEQFF
-,-,16,TRBV4-1,TRBJ2-5,TGCGCCAGCAGCCAAGACGGCAGTGCGGGATGGGATACCCAGTACTTC,CASSQDGSAGWDTQYF
-,-,12,TRBV29-1,TRBJ1-5,TGCAGCGTTGTGGATAGCAATCAGCCCCAGCATTTT,CSVVDSNQPQHF
TRBD1,-,14,TRBV7-9,TRBJ1-2,TGTGCCAGCAGAGAGACAGGGGGGAACTATGGCTACACCTTC,CASRETGGNYGYTF
-,-,11,TRBV11-2,TRBJ1-1,TGTGCCAGCAGCTTACGCACTGAAGCTTTCTTT,CASSLRTEAFF
-,-,16,TRBV6-5,TRBJ1-1,TGTGCCAGCAGTTACCGGTTTAGAGCGGTGAGCACTGAAGCTTTCTTT,CASSYRFRAVSTEAFF
-,few,14,TRBV10-1,TRBJ1-3,TGCGCCACCCGAGCGGACGACAGAGATGGGACCATATATTTT,CATRADDRDGTIYF
TRBD1,-,17,TRBV10-3,TRBJ2-3,TGTGCCATCAGTGGATCCTCCGGGGACAGGGGCACAGATACGCAGTATTTT,CAISGSSGDRGTDTQYF
-,few,16,TRBV11-3,TRBJ2-2,TGTGCCAGCAGCTTATTTCGGGGACAGAACACCGGGGAGCTGTTTTTT,CASSLFRGQNTGELFF
-,-,17,TRBV18,TRBJ1-3,TGTGCCAGCTCACCCGGCAGGGTCATGGCCTCTGGAAACACCATATATTTT,CASSPGRVMASGNTIYF
TRBD1,many,15,TRBV7-6,TRBJ1-2,TGTGCCAGCAGCTTAGGACAGGGAGGGAACTATGGCTACACCTTC,CASSLGQGGNYGYTF
-,-,14,TRBV7-7,TRBJ2-3,TGTGCCAGCAGCTTAGGTACTAGCACAGATACGCAGTATTTT,CASSLGTSTDTQYF
TRBD2,-,15,TRBV5-1,TRBJ2-3,TGCGCCAGCAGGGGTAGCGGGACTAGCACAGATACGCAGTATTTT,CASRGSGTSTDTQYF
TRBD2,-,18,TRBV5-1,TRBJ2-5,TGCGCCAGCAGCTTTCAACCGATAGGCGGGAGGGCCGGGGAGACCCAGTACTTC,CASSFQPIGGRAGETQYF
-,-,18,TRBV5-1,TRBJ2-1,TGCGCCAGCAGCCCGGGGTCGGTGGTCAGCAGGGGCCGCAATGAGCAGTTCTTC,CASSPGSVVSRGRNEQFF
-,-,14,TRBV5-1,TRBJ2-2,TGCGCCAGCAGCTATCGATGGGACACCGGGGAGCTGTTTTTT,CASSYRWDTGELFF
TRBD2,once,15,TRBV7-9,TRBJ2-3,TGTGCCAGCAGCTTCTCTAGCGGGAGAAGAAATACGCAGTATTTT,CASSFSSGRRNTQYF
TRBD1,-,15,TRBV29-1,TRBJ1-1,TGCAGCGTTGAAGATCCCGGGACAGAGAACACTGAAGCTTTCTTT,CSVEDPGTENTEAFF
-,-,16,TRBV5-6,TRBJ1-2,TGTGCCAGCAGCTTTTACCCCCAGGGAGCTAACTATGGCTACACCTTC,CASSFYPQGANYGYTF
-,many,13,TRBV10-3,TRBJ2-7,TGTGCCATCGCCAAAGAGGGATCCTACGAGCAGTACTTC,CAIAKEGSYEQYF
-,few,17,TRBV5-1,TRBJ2-2,TGCGCCAGCAGCTTGCGGGGCGGGGGCCTGAACACCGGGGAGCTGTTTTTT,CASSLRGGGLNTGELFF
-,once,14,TRBV6-1,TRBJ1-4,TGTGCCAGCAGTGAAACAGGTGGTAATGAAAAACTGTTTTTT,CASSETGGNEKLFF
TRBD2,-,16,TRBV5-4,TRBJ2-1,TGTGCCAGCAGCTTGGGGTTGGCGGGAGAACCCAATGAGCAGTTCTTC,CASSLGLAGEPNEQFF
TRBD1,-,15,TRBV24-1,TRBJ1-2,TGTGCCACCAGTGATCCAGGACAGGCTGTCTATGGCTACACCTTC,CATSDPGQAVYGYTF
-,-,14,TRBV3-1/TRBV3-2,TRBJ2-5,TGTGCCAGCAGCCCTACTAGGGTCCGAGAGACCCAGTACTTC,CASSPTRVRETQYF
TRBD2,-,16,TRBV7-6,TRBJ2-1,TGTGCCAGCAGCTTAGCGGGTAGCGGGAGTTTTGATGAGCAGTTCTTC,CASSLAGSGSFDEQFF
-,-,12,TRBV6-5,TRBJ1-1,TGTGCCAGCAGTCATTCGGGGCAGGGGGCTTTCTTT,CASSHSGQGAFF
TRBD2,-,15,TRBV11-3,TRBJ2-7,TGTGCCAGCAGCTTAGAATCCAGCGGGAGATACGAGCAGTACTTC,CASSLESSGRYEQYF
TRBD1,-,13,TRBV6-5,TRBJ2-7,TGTGCCAGCAGGTGGACAGGGTCTAACGAGCAGTACTTC,CASRWTGSNEQYF